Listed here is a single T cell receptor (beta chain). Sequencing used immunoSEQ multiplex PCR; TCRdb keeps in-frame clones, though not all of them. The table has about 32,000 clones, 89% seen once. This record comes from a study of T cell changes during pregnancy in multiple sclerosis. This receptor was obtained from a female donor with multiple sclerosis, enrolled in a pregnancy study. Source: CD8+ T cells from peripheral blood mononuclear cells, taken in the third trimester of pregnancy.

CDR3 DNA sequence: TGCGCCAGCAGTAGAGGGGACTTCGGCTCCTACAATGAGCAGTTCTTC. Protein: CASSRGDFGSYNEQFF. The chain joins TRBV10-2 to TRBJ2-1, with D possibly being TRBD2 (6 bases). The CDR3 is 16 amino acids. Trimming left V 5 bases short and J 0 bases short, with 14 bases between. From germline, CDR1 is WSHSY and CDR2 SAAADI.